This TCR beta chain was profiled in a study of T cell changes during pregnancy in multiple sclerosis. Libraries were prepared by immunoSEQ multiplex PCR; TCRdb keeps only in-frame clonotypes and omits some of them. The sample holds 37,000 or so clones, 90% to 95% seen once. Germline CDR1 is MDHEN and CDR2 is SYDVKM. The CDR3 sequence is 15 residues long. Trimming at V came to 6 bases and at J to 7 bases, leaving 5 bases not matched to a gene. The V and J genes are TRBV28 and TRBJ1-6, with TRBD1 identical over 11 bases. This sequence was found in a female donor in good health, enrolled as a control in a pregnancy study. Sequencing used CD4+ T cells from peripheral blood mononuclear cells, obtained in the second trimester of pregnancy. The CDR3 reads CASRDWTGGNSPLHF. CDR3 nucleotide sequence: TGTGCCAGCAGGGACTGGACAGGGGGCAATTCACCCCTCCACTTT.